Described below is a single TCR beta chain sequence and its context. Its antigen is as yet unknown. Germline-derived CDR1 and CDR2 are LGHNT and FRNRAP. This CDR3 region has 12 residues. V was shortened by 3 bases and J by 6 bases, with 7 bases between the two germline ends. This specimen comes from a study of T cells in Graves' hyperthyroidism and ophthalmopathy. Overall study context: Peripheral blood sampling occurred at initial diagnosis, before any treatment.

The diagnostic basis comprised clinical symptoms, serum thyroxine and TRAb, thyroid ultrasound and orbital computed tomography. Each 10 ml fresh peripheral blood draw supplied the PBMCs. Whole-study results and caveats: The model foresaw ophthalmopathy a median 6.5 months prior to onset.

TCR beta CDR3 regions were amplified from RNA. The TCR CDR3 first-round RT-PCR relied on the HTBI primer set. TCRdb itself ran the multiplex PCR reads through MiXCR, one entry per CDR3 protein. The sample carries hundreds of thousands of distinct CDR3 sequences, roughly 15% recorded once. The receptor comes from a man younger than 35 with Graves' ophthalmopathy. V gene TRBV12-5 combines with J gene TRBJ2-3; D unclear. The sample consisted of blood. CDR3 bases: TGTGCTAGTGGTTTCTCAGGTGATACGCAGTATTTT. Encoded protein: CASGFSGDTQYF.